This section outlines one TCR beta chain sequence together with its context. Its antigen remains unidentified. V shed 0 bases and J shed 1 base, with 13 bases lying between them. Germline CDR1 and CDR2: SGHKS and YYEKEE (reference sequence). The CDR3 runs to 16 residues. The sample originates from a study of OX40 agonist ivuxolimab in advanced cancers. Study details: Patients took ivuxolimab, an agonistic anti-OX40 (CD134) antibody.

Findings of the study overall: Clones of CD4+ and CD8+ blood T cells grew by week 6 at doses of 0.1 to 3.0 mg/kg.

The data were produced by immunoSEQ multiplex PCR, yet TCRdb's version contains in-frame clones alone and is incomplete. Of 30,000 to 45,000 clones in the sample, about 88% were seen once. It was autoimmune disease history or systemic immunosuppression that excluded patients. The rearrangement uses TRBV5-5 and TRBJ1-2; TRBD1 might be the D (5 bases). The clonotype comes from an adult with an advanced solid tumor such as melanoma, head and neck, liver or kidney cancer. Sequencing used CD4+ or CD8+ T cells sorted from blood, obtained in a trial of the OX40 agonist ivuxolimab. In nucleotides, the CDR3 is TGTGCCAGCAGCTTGGCCGGGGGGATGGTTAACTATGGCTACACCTTC. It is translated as CASSLAGGMVNYGYTF.